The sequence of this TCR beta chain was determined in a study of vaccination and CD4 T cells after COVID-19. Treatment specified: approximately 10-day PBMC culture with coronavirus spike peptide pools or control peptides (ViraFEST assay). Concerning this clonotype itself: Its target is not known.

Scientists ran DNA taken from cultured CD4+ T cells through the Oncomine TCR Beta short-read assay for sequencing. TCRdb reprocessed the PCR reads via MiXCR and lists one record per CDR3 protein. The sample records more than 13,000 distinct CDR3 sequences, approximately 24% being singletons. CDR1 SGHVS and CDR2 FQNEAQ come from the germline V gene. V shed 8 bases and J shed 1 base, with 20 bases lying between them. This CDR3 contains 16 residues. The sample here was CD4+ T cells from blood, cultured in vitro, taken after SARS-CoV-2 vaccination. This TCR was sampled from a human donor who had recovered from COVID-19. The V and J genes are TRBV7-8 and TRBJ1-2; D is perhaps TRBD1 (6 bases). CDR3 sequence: CASLNEGGPLNYGYTF. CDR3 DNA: TGTGCCAGCCTGAACGAGGGGGGACCTCTTAACTATGGCTACACCTTC.